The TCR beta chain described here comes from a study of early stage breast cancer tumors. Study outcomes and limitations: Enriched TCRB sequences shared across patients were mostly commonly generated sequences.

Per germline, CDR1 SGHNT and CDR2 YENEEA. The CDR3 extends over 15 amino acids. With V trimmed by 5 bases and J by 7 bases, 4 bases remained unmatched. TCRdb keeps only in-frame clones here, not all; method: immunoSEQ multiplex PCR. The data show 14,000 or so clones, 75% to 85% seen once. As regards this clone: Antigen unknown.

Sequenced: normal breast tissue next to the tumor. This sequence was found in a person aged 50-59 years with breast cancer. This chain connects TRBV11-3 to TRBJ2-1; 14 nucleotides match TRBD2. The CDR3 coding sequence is TGTGCCAGCAGCCCGACTAGCGGGGGGGTTAATGAGCAGTTCTTC. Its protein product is CASSPTSGGVNEQFF.